This entry lists 2 T cell receptor beta chains sequenced from one sample in a study of T cells in localized non-small cell lung cancer. Measured with immunoSEQ multiplex PCR; TCRdb has only the in-frame clones, and not every one. The sample carries under 20,000 clones, approximately 87% recorded once. The source material was peripheral blood mononuclear cells, sampled before any cancer treatment. These receptors originate from a male donor aged 60 or over with stage II lung adenocarcinoma.

This clone was seen a few times. V usage is TRBV11-3 and J usage is TRBJ2-4, with TRBD1 identical over 7 bases. CDR3 length: 14 residues. Germline V lookup: CDR1 SGHNT, CDR2 YENEEA. The ends lost 5 bases at V and 5 bases at J; junction bases unmatched: 6. CDR3 in DNA: TGTGCCAGCAGCGTAGGGGGCTTGGAAAACATTCAGTACTTC. Translating gives CASSVGGLENIQYF.

The V gene is TRBV4-3, the J gene TRBJ2-4; TRBD2 matches at 7 bases. Unmatched junction bases numbered 15, after V lost 0 bases and J lost 7 bases. The CDR3 contains 18 residues. The germline V gene encodes CDR1 LGHNA and CDR2 YSLEER. The CDR3 loop reads CASSQEVAGTTTRNIQYF. In DNA, the CDR3 is TGCGCCAGCAGCCAAGAGGTGGCCGGGACTACGACGAGGAACATTCAGTACTTC.